What follows are 17 T cell receptor beta chains derived from one specimen sequenced in a study of blood T cell repertoires in COVID-19. The assay was immunoSEQ multiplex PCR, and TCRdb's table has in-frame clones only and misses some. The sample lists about 200,000 clones; about 82% were seen once. The sample taken for sequencing was peripheral blood. The receptor set was obtained from a man aged 55 to 70 with COVID-19, enrolled during active disease.

The chain is built from TRBV6-5 and TRBJ1-5; TRBD1 matches at 7 bases. The CDR3 covers 15 residues. Germline values: CDR1 MNHEY, CDR2 SVGAGI. Trimming took 5 bases from V and 6 from J; bases not matched to a gene: 10. The CDR3 DNA is TGTGCCAGCAGTACCGGCACAGGGGATAGTCAGCCCCAGCATTTT. It translates to CASSTGTGDSQPQHF.

This chain joins TRBV3-1 (or the pseudogene TRBV3-2) and TRBJ1-2; 7 bases are a match to TRBD1. The CDR3 runs to 13 residues. Germline CDR1 reads LGHDT; CDR2 reads YNNKEL (reference sequence). Trimming cost V 2 bases and J 7 bases; bases outside gene matches: 4. The CDR3 bases are TGTGCCAGCAGCCAAAGACAGGGAAGTGGCTACACCTTC. Translation gives CASSQRQGSGYTF.

This clone was counted a few times. The chain has TRBV4-1 and TRBJ1-2; no reliable D call. Trimming removed 2 bases from V and 3 bases from J, with 16 bases in between. This CDR3 has 16 amino acids. Germline V gene lookup returns CDR1 MGHRA and CDR2 YSYEKL. The CDR3 region has the DNA TGCGCCAGCAGCCAACTCCTTTGGCGGGCTTACTATGGCTACACCTTC. It encodes CASSQLLWRAYYGYTF.

This clone turned up a few times. The J gene is TRBJ1-5, the V gene TRBV10-3; tentative D call: TRBD1 (6 bases). Germline lookup yields CDR1 ENHRY and CDR2 SYGVKD. V lost 5 bases and J lost 0, with 8 bases in between. This CDR3 region has 14 residues. CDR3 nucleotides: TGTGCCATCAGTAGACAGGTTAGCAATCAGCCCCAGCATTTT. It translates to CAISRQVSNQPQHF.

V gene TRBV15 combines with J gene TRBJ1-1, with D tentatively TRBD1 (5 bases). Trimming shortened V by 1 base and J by 4 bases, and 10 bases separated the two germline ends. The V gene's germline CDR1 is LNHNV and CDR2 YYDKDF (reference sequence). This CDR3 is 14 amino acids long. CDR3 protein: CATSRGRGTTEAFF. The CDR3 region has the DNA TGTGCCACCAGCAGAGGGAGGGGAACCACTGAAGCTTTCTTT.

J is TRBJ1-1 and V is TRBV2; tentatively, D is TRBD1 (5 bases). CDR3 length: 13 residues. V was cut by 7 bases and J by 2 bases, with 11 bases left in between. Per the germline V gene, CDR1 is SNHLY and CDR2 is FYNNEI. The CDR3 DNA reads TGTGCCAGCAACAGGATGGAAAACACTGAAGCTTTCTTT. Translation gives CASNRMENTEAFF. The complete variable domain, with remaining parts taken from reference TRBV2 and TRBJ1-1, reads EPEVTQTPSHQVTQMGQEVILRCVPISNHLYFYWYRQILGQKVEFLVSFYNNEISEKSEIFDDQFSVERPDGSNFTLKIRSTKLEDSAMYFCASNRMENTEAFFGQGTRLTVV.

This chain's CDR3 is CASQGLAYEQYF. DNA of the CDR3: TGTGCCAGTCAGGGGCTGGCCTACGAGCAGTACTTC. The rearrangement links TRBV6-5 to TRBJ2-7, with a tentative D call TRBD1 (6 bases). CDR3 length equals 12 residues. Trimming cost V 9 bases and J 2 bases, with 11 bases left between them. Germline V gene lookup returns CDR1 MNHEY and CDR2 SVGAGI.

The chain joins TRBV19 to TRBJ2-1; D is possibly TRBD1 (5 bases). Trimming removed 4 bases from V and 9 bases from J, with 16 bases in between. This CDR3 spans 14 amino acids. The germline V gene encodes CDR1 LNHDA and CDR2 SQIVND (reference sequence). The CDR3 DNA reads as TGTGCCAGTAGTACCTCGGTCAGGGCCCCTGAGCAGTTCTTC. Protein sequence: CASSTSVRAPEQFF.

This clone was detected only a few times. This chain connects TRBV29-1 to TRBJ1-1, with D maybe TRBD1 (5 bases). Germline V gives CDR1 SQVTM, CDR2 ANQGSEA. V dropped 0 bases and J dropped 1 base, with 6 bases sitting between them. CDR3 size: 13 residues. This CDR3 reads CSVEDQGNTEAFF. The DNA for the CDR3 is TGCAGCGTTGAAGATCAGGGGAACACTGAAGCTTTCTTT.

The rearrangement joins TRBV6-5 to TRBJ2-7, with 7 bases matching TRBD1. Trimming at V came to 6 bases and at J to 3 bases, leaving 5 bases not matched to a gene. Germline-derived CDR1 and CDR2 are MNHEY and SVGAGI. The CDR3 covers 13 residues. CDR3 region: CASSSTGHYEQYF. The CDR3 DNA sequence: TGTGCCAGCAGCTCGACAGGGCACTACGAGCAGTACTTC.

The chain recombines TRBV11-2 with TRBJ1-1, with D possibly matching TRBD1 (6 bases). The CDR3 spans 14 residues. Trimming removed 1 base at V and 4 bases at J, with 10 bases between. The germline CDR1 and CDR2 sequences are SGHAT and FQNNGV. CDR3: CASSLGRGSTEAFF. For the CDR3, the DNA is TGTGCCAGCAGCTTAGGCAGGGGAAGCACTGAAGCTTTCTTT. Based on the CDR3 plus reference TRBV11-2 and TRBJ1-1, the full variable domain is EAGVAQSPRYKIIEKRQSVAFWCNPISGHATLYWYQQILGQGPKLLIQFQNNGVVDDSQLPKDRFSAERLKGVDSTLKIQPAKLEDSAVYLCASSLGRGSTEAFFGQGTRLTVV.

This clone showed up just a few times. The chain employs TRBV11-2 and TRBJ2-1, with D possibly TRBD1 on 6 matching bases. Germline V CDR1 and CDR2: SGHAT, FQNNGV. V dropped 6 bases and J dropped 7 bases, with 13 bases sitting between them. CDR3 size: 13 residues. CDR3 in amino acids: CASRRGQQNEQFF. The CDR3 coding sequence is TGTGCCAGCAGACGTGGACAGCAAAATGAGCAGTTCTTC.

This chain uses TRBV21-1 with TRBJ1-2. TRBV21-1 is termed a pseudogene. CDR3 length: 16 residues. CDR3 coding DNA: TGTGCCAGCAGCAAACCCCCCCGGGGAGCTAACTATGGCTACACCTTC. Translation gives CASSKPPRGANYGYTF.

The gene calls are TRBV28 and TRBJ1-3; no reliable D call. CDR1 is MDHEN and CDR2 is SYDVKM in the germline V gene. Between the trimmed V and J ends, which lost 5 bases and 0 bases, there was a span of 14 bases. The CDR3 sequence is 16 residues long. The CDR3 is CASSLGIDYSGNTIYF. CDR3 coding DNA: TGTGCCAGCAGTCTAGGTATCGACTACTCTGGAAACACCATATATTTT.

This chain uses TRBV29-1 with TRBJ1-1, with 7 bases aligning to TRBD1. With V trimmed by 3 bases and J by 3 bases, 4 bases remained unmatched. This CDR3 has 13 residues. CDR1 and CDR2 (germline): SQVTM, ANQGSEA. CDR3: CSVEEGADTEAFF. The CDR3 DNA is TGCAGCGTTGAGGAGGGGGCAGACACTGAAGCTTTCTTT.

The chain combines TRBV27 with TRBJ2-7; TRBD2 might be the D (6 bases). V lost 0 bases, J lost 3 bases, and 9 bases lay in between. The CDR3 runs to 14 residues. Germline V lookup: CDR1 MNHEY, CDR2 SMNVEV (reference sequence). The CDR3 bases are TGTGCCAGCAGTTTATCGAGGACTAACTACGAGCAGTACTTC. It is translated as CASSLSRTNYEQYF.

V is TRBV10-1 and J is TRBJ2-1, with 12 nucleotides matching TRBD2. This CDR3 is 16 amino acids long. CDR1 is WNHNN and CDR2 is SYGVQD in the germline V gene (reference sequence). Unmatched junction bases numbered 4, after V lost 6 bases and J lost 1 base. CDR3 bases: TGCGCCAGCAGCCGACTAGCGGGAGTGTCCTACAATGAGCAGTTCTTC. The encoded protein is CASSRLAGVSYNEQFF.